Below are 29 T cell receptor beta chains sequenced from a single sample in a study of OX40 agonist ivuxolimab in advanced cancers. TCRdb's table, derived via immunoSEQ multiplex PCR, lists solely in-frame clones and lacks some. The sample lists some 45,000 clones, about 89% seen once, with about 13% in the top ten. The sequencing here drew on CD4+ or CD8+ T cells sorted from blood, taken in a trial of the OX40 agonist ivuxolimab. Source of these receptors: an adult with an advanced solid tumor such as melanoma, head and neck, liver or kidney cancer.

This chain uses TRBV4-1 with TRBJ2-7; 7 bases agree with TRBD2. J lost 0 bases, V lost 4 bases, and 6 bases had no gene match. This CDR3 is 15 amino acids long. The germline CDR1 and CDR2 sequences are MGHRA and YSYEKL. CDR3 amino acids: CASSRTSGGSYEQYF. The CDR3 DNA reads as TGCGCCAGCAGCCGGACTAGTGGGGGCTCCTACGAGCAGTACTTC.

The chain has TRBV28 and TRBJ2-1; D could derive from TRBD1 or TRBD2 (5 bases each). Trimming removed 5 bases from V and 3 bases from J, with 14 bases in between. The CDR3 has 15 amino acids. Germline V gene data show CDR1 as MDHEN and CDR2 as SYDVKM. As DNA, the CDR3 is TGTGCCAGCAGTGAATCAATGGGGGACTACAATGAGCAGTTCTTC. It codes for CASSESMGDYNEQFF.

This chain uses TRBV5-8 with TRBJ1-3; 11 nucleotides match TRBD1. Germline trimming cut 4 bases from V and 8 bases from J; bases unmatched to any gene: 5. CDR3 length equals 14 residues. Germline values: CDR1 SGHTS, CDR2 YDEGEE. DNA of the CDR3: TGTGCCAGCAGCCATGGACAGGGGGCGTACACCATATATTTT. Its protein is CASSHGQGAYTIYF.

The chain links TRBV11-3 to TRBJ1-1; TRBD1 agrees at 8 bases. Germline trimming cut 4 bases from V and 0 bases from J; bases unmatched to any gene: 7. There are 16 residues in the CDR3. CDR1 is SGHNT and CDR2 is YENEEA in the germline V gene. Here the CDR3 reads CASSYGGTGLNTEAFF. The CDR3, as DNA: TGTGCCAGCAGCTACGGGGGGACAGGCTTGAACACTGAAGCTTTCTTT.

Only one count was recorded for this clone. The rearrangement joins TRBV6-4 to TRBJ2-5, with D possibly TRBD2 on 7 matching bases. This CDR3 is built from 16 residues. The ends were cut back, 0 bases at V and 4 bases at J, with 15 bases in the middle. Germline CDR1 MRHNA, CDR2 SNTAGT. CDR3 loop: CASSDSSGGARETQYF. The CDR3 DNA is TGTGCCAGCAGTGACTCAAGTGGGGGGGCCCGAGAGACCCAGTACTTC.

The chain employs TRBV6-5 and TRBJ2-1; D not certain. V gave up 5 bases and J gave up 6 bases, with 8 bases separating them. CDR3 size: 12 residues. Germline CDR1 MNHEY, CDR2 SVGAGI. The CDR3 is CASSDRSNEQFF. As DNA, the CDR3 is TGTGCCAGCAGTGACCGGTCCAATGAGCAGTTCTTC.

The chain links TRBV27 to TRBJ1-5, with TRBD1 identical over 9 bases. Per germline, CDR1 MNHEY and CDR2 SMNVEV (reference sequence). The V gene end was trimmed by 5 bases and the J gene end by 5 bases; junction bases not matched to a gene: 13. The CDR3 is made up of 17 amino acids. The CDR3 protein is CASSQWWGQGEDQPQHF. The CDR3 DNA reads TGTGCCAGCAGTCAATGGTGGGGACAGGGAGAAGATCAGCCCCAGCATTTT.

The V call is TRBV9, the J call TRBJ2-7; tentatively, D is TRBD1 (6 bases). Trimming stripped 1 base from V and 2 bases from J, with 10 bases between. The V gene's germline CDR1 is SGDLS and CDR2 YYNGEE. The CDR3 has 14 amino acids. The CDR3 is CASSVNRVPYEQYF. The CDR3 nucleotides read TGTGCCAGCAGCGTAAACAGGGTCCCCTACGAGCAGTACTTC.

The CDR3 region is CASSQDLASIYGYTF. Written as DNA, the CDR3 is TGTGCCAGCAGCCAAGATCTTGCGAGTATTTATGGCTACACCTTC. The genes are TRBV4-2 and TRBJ1-2; D is unresolved. Between the trimmed V and J ends, which lost 0 bases and 5 bases, there was a span of 13 bases. CDR1 LGHNA and CDR2 YNFKEQ come from the germline V gene. The CDR3 loop spans 15 amino acids.

The rearrangement links TRBV11-1 to TRBJ2-3; tentatively, D is TRBD2 (7 bases). CDR3 length equals 16 residues. Trimming took 0 bases from V and 4 from J, leaving 14 bases between them. Looked up from germline, CDR1 is SGHAT and CDR2 is FQDESV (reference sequence). CDR3 in amino acids: CASSLAGGGAADTQYF. CDR3 sequence (DNA): TGTGCCAGCAGCTTAGCGGGTGGGGGGGCAGCAGATACGCAGTATTTT.

By proportion, this clone is medium-sized (0.01 to 0.1%). The chain employs TRBV19 and TRBJ1-5, with D perhaps TRBD1 (5 bases). Germline assignment: CDR1 LNHDA and CDR2 SQIVND (reference sequence). Trimming left V 1 base short and J 6 bases short, with 13 bases between. The CDR3 consists of 15 residues. In nucleotides, the CDR3 is TGTGCCAGTAGTATAGTTCCAGGGAGTCCTCAGCCCCAGCATTTT. This encodes CASSIVPGSPQPQHF.

This chain connects TRBV2 to TRBJ1-1; D not certain. Trimming shortened V by 4 bases and J by 0 bases, and 6 bases separated the two germline ends. The CDR3 is made up of 13 amino acids. In germline, CDR1 is SNHLY, CDR2 FYNNEI. The CDR3 region is CASSGWVNTEAFF. For the CDR3, the DNA is TGTGCCAGCAGTGGATGGGTGAACACTGAAGCTTTCTTT.

Regarding this clone: In the same sample, other DNA sequences code for this CDR3. The chain links TRBV6-1 to TRBJ2-7; no clear D. V lost 0 bases and J 4 bases, leaving 7 bases between the germline ends. The germline CDR1 and CDR2 sequences are MNHNS and SASEGT. The CDR3 loop spans 13 amino acids. The CDR3, as DNA: TGTGCCAGCAGTGAAGCTCCAGTGTACGAGCAGTACTTC. Its translation is CASSEAPVYEQYF.

The gene calls are TRBV5-1 and TRBJ2-7; D gene uncertain. Germline values: CDR1 SGHRS, CDR2 YFSETQ. Trimming left V 0 bases short and J 7 bases short, with 11 bases between. This CDR3 has 13 residues. The CDR3 protein is CASSLGPPFEQYF. The CDR3 DNA is TGCGCCAGCAGCTTGGGCCCCCCCTTTGAGCAGTACTTC.

The J gene is TRBJ2-7, the V gene TRBV5-6; maybe TRBD1 (6 bases). Between the trimmed V and J ends, which lost 2 bases and 2 bases, there was a span of 11 bases. CDR3 length: 14 residues. Germline V gene sequence: CDR1 SGHDT, CDR2 YYEEEE. As DNA, the CDR3 is TGTGCCAGCAGCTTTGGGACATCCCCCTACGAGCAGTACTTC. Encoded protein: CASSFGTSPYEQYF.

The rearrangement links TRBV19 to TRBJ1-1; D is undetermined. The CDR3 is 17 residues long. V lost 7 bases, J lost 0 bases, and 21 bases lay in between. Germline V lookup: CDR1 LNHDA, CDR2 SQIVND (reference sequence). The CDR3 sequence is CASTPQQSTLMNTEAFF. The CDR3 nucleotides are TGTGCCAGTACCCCTCAACAAAGCACATTGATGAACACTGAAGCTTTCTTT.

In its sample, this clone is medium-sized. The chain links TRBV4-3 to TRBJ1-6; tentative D call: TRBD1 (6 bases). This CDR3 has 15 amino acids. Germline assignment: CDR1 LGHNA and CDR2 YSLEER. V was shortened by 0 bases and J by 5 bases, with 8 bases between the two germline ends. The CDR3 DNA is TGCGCCAGCAGCCAAGATGCAGGGGATAATTCACCCCTCCACTTT. This codes for CASSQDAGDNSPLHF.

The chain is built from TRBV6-5 and TRBJ1-1; the D is unclear. This CDR3 has 13 amino acids. Germline assignment: CDR1 MNHEY and CDR2 SVGAGI. V lost 2 bases to trimming and J lost 4 bases, with 8 bases between them. For the CDR3, the DNA is TGTGCCAGCAGTTACAAAGGGTTCACTGAAGCTTTCTTT. Translating gives CASSYKGFTEAFF.

The chain recombines TRBV11-2 with TRBJ2-7, with D perhaps being TRBD1 or TRBD2 (5 bases each). Germline V CDR1 and CDR2: SGHAT, FQNNGV. Trimming left V 4 bases short and J 7 bases short, with 20 bases between. The CDR3 is made up of 15 amino acids. The CDR3 sequence: CASSSPIVGPGEQYF. In DNA form, the CDR3 reads TGTGCCAGCAGCTCGCCCATAGTGGGGCCGGGGGAGCAGTACTTC.

V usage is TRBV4-1 and J usage is TRBJ1-3; D not certain. This CDR3 region has 15 residues. Looked up from germline, CDR1 is MGHRA and CDR2 is YSYEKL. V was pared by 2 bases and J by 8 bases, with 16 bases between. In DNA, the CDR3 is TGCGCCAGCAGCCAAACGGACCTTAGTACTGACACCATATATTTT. Amino acid sequence: CASSQTDLSTDTIYF.

The V gene is TRBV10-3, the J gene TRBJ1-5; D call uncertain. This CDR3 contains 17 residues. V lost 2 bases to trimming and J lost 0 bases, with 14 bases between them. Germline V lookup: CDR1 ENHRY, CDR2 SYGVKD. CDR3 protein: CAISEAILGISNQPQHF. The CDR3, as DNA: TGTGCCATCAGTGAGGCCATTTTAGGGATTAGCAATCAGCCCCAGCATTTT.

The chain links TRBV28 to TRBJ1-4; 9 bases match TRBD1. CDR3 length: 13 amino acids. The ends lost 11 bases at V and 5 bases at J; junction bases unmatched: 6. Germline loops: CDR1 MDHEN, CDR2 SYDVKM. This chain's CDR3 is CACGDRANEKLFF. The CDR3 bases are TGTGCCTGCGGGGACAGGGCCAATGAAAAACTGTTTTTT.

This clone was seen once. The rearrangement joins TRBV9 to TRBJ1-2; D may be TRBD1 (5 bases). CDR3 length equals 19 residues. Trimming took 4 bases from V and 3 from J, leaving 28 bases between them. Per germline, CDR1 SGDLS and CDR2 YYNGEE. As DNA, the CDR3 is TGTGCCAGCAGCCCCCCTAAGTCGGGGGGAGGAACGGGGGACTATGGCTACACCTTC. As protein: CASSPPKSGGGTGDYGYTF.

This clone was seen just once. This chain connects TRBV2 to TRBJ1-4; D uncertain. The V and J ends lost 10 bases and 7 bases respectively, with 16 bases between them. The CDR3 has 13 residues. Looked up from germline, CDR1 is SNHLY and CDR2 is FYNNEI. CDR3 protein: CANSWEGGEKLFF. The CDR3, as DNA: TGTGCCAACTCTTGGGAGGGCGGTGAAAAACTGTTTTTT. The complete variable domain, with remaining parts taken from reference TRBV2 and TRBJ1-4, reads EPEVTQTPSHQVTQMGQEVILRCVPISNHLYFYWYRQILGQKVEFLVSFYNNEISEKSEIFDDQFSVERPDGSNFTLKIRSTKLEDSAMYFCANSWEGGEKLFFGSGTQLSVL.

V usage is TRBV7-9 and J usage is TRBJ1-1; maybe TRBD1 (6 bases). The V end was cut by 0 bases, the J end by 7 bases, with 9 bases between. This CDR3 has 13 amino acids. In germline, CDR1 is SEHNR, CDR2 FQNEAQ (reference sequence). CDR3 DNA sequence: TGTGCCAGCAGCTTAGCCTCAGGGGTTGAAGCTTTCTTT. Translating it yields CASSLASGVEAFF.

This chain connects TRBV5-6 to TRBJ1-1, with D perhaps TRBD1 (5 bases). The V end was cut by 4 bases, the J end by 1 base, with 11 bases between. Germline CDR1 SGHDT, CDR2 YYEEEE. The CDR3 loop spans 14 amino acids. The CDR3 region has the DNA TGTGCCAGCAGCCCGGGGGTTACGAACACTGAAGCTTTCTTT. Translating gives CASSPGVTNTEAFF.

The DNA for the CDR3 is TGTGCCAGCAGCTTCTTTGTCGGCAGGCCAAGGGGTCAGCCCCAGCATTTT. It yields the protein CASSFFVGRPRGQPQHF. J is TRBJ1-5 and V is TRBV5-6; tentatively, D is TRBD1 (5 bases). The CDR3 contains 17 residues. Looked up from germline, CDR1 is SGHDT and CDR2 is YYEEEE. Trimming shortened V by 2 bases and J by 6 bases, and 21 bases separated the two germline ends.

This clone has a single count. The chain carries TRBV27 and TRBJ2-7; the D gene could be TRBD1 or TRBD2 (5 bases each). The CDR3 runs to 15 residues. V lost 5 bases to trimming and J lost 5 bases, with 19 bases between them. CDR1 MNHEY and CDR2 SMNVEV come from the germline V gene (reference sequence). Written as DNA, the CDR3 is TGTGCCAGCAGTCCCGGGGCACTGGTCGTACACGAGCAGTACTTC. It translates to CASSPGALVVHEQYF.

The rearrangement joins TRBV9 to TRBJ2-5; TRBD2 matches at 8 bases. Germline assignment: CDR1 SGDLS and CDR2 YYNGEE. J lost 1 base, V lost 2 bases, and 7 bases had no gene match. The CDR3 has 16 amino acids. The CDR3 protein is CASSVLLAGGQETQYF. The DNA for the CDR3 is TGTGCCAGCAGCGTTCTCCTGGCGGGGGGCCAAGAGACCCAGTACTTC.